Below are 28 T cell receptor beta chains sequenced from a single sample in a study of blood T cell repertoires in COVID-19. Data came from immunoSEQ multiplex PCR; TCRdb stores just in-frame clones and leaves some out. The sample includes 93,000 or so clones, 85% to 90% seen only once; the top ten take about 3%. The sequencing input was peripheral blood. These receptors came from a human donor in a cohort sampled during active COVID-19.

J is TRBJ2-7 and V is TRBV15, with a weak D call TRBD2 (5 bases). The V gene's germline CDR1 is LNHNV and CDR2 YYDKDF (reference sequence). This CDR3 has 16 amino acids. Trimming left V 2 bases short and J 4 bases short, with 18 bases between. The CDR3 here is CATSRSSGSIDYEQYF. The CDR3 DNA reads TGTGCCACCAGCAGATCCTCTGGGAGCATTGATTACGAGCAGTACTTC.

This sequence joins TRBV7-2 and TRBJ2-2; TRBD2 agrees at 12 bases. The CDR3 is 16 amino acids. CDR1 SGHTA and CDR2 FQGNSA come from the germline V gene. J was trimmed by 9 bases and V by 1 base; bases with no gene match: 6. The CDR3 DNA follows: TGTGCCAGCAGCTTAGGAAGGACTAGCGGGACGCGGGAGCTGTTTTTT. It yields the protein CASSLGRTSGTRELFF.

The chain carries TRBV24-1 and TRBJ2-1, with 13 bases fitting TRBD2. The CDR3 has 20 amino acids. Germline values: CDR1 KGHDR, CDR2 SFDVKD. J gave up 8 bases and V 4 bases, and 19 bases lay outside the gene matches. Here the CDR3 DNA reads TGTGCCACCAGTGACCCTACTAGCGGGAGGGCCATTAGTCGGGAGGATGAGCAGTTCTTC. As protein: CATSDPTSGRAISREDEQFF.

This CDR3 is CASSLGTSGGNEQFF. The CDR3 nucleotides are TGTGCCAGCTCACTGGGGACTAGCGGGGGCAATGAGCAGTTCTTC. This chain links TRBV18 with TRBJ2-1; 14 nucleotides match TRBD2. The CDR3 loop spans 15 amino acids. Trimming took 4 bases from V and 6 from J; bases not matched to a gene: 2. CDR1 is KGHSH, CDR2 LQKENI, per germline.

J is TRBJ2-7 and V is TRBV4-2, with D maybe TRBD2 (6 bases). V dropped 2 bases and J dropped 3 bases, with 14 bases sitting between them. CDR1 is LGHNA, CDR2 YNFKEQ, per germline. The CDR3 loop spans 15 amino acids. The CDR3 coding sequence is TGTGCCAGCAGCCAATCGACTAGATCTGGCTACGAGCAGTACTTC. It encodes CASSQSTRSGYEQYF.

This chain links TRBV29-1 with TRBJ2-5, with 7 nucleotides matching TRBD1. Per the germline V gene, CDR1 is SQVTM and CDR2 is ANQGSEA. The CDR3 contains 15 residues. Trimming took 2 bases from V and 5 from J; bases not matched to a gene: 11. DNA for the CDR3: TGCAGCGTTGAACCCCAGACAGGGCCCGGGGAGACCCAGTACTTC. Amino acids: CSVEPQTGPGETQYF.

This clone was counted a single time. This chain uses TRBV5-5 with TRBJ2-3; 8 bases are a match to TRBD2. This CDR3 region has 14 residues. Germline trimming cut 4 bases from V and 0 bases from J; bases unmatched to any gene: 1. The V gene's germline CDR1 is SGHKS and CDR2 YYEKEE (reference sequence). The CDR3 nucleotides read TGTGCCAGCAGCACGGGGGGGAGCACAGATACGCAGTATTTT. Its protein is CASSTGGSTDTQYF.

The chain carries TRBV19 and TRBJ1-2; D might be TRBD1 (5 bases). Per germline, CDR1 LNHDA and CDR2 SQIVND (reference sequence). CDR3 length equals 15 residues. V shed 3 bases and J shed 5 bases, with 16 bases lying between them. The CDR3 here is CASSIFGGTGYGYTF. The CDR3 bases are TGTGCCAGTAGTATTTTCGGGGGGACCGGGTATGGCTACACCTTC.

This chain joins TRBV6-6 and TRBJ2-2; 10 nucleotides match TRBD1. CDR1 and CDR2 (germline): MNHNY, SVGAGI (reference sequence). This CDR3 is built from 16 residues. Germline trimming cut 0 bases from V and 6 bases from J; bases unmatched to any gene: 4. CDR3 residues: CASSYSGQGRAGELFF. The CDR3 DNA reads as TGTGCCAGCAGTTACTCGGGACAGGGGAGGGCCGGGGAGCTGTTTTTT.

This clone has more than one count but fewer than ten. CDR3 in DNA: TGTGCCAGCAGCTTTGACCTAGCAAGCGAGCAGTACTTC. Its translation: CASSFDLASEQYF. This chain connects TRBV11-2 to TRBJ2-7, with a weak D call TRBD2 (5 bases). V dropped 3 bases and J dropped 6 bases, with 12 bases sitting between them. The germline V gene has CDR1 SGHAT and CDR2 FQNNGV. The CDR3 runs 13 residues. The full variable domain, with the rest looked up from reference TRBV11-2 and TRBJ2-7, is EAGVAQSPRYKIIEKRQSVAFWCNPISGHATLYWYQQILGQGPKLLIQFQNNGVVDDSQLPKDRFSAERLKGVDSTLKIQPAKLEDSAVYLCASSFDLASEQYFGPGTRLTVT.

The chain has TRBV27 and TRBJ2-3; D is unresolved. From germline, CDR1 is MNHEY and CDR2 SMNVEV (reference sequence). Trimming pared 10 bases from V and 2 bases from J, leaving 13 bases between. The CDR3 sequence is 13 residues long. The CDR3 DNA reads TGTGCCATAAGGCGCGACAACACAGATACGCAGTATTTT. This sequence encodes CAIRRDNTDTQYF.

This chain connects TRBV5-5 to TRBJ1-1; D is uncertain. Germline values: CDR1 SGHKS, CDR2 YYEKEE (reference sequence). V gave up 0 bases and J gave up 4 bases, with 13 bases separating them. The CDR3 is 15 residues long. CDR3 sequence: CASSLVGGSVTEAFF. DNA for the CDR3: TGTGCCAGCAGCTTGGTCGGAGGGTCCGTCACTGAAGCTTTCTTT.

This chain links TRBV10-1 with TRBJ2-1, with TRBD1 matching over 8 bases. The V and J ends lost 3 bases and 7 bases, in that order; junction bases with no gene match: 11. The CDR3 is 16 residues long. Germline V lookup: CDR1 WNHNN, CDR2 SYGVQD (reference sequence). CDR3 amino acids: CASSDKLDRAGNEQFF. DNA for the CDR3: TGCGCCAGCAGTGATAAATTGGACAGGGCCGGGAATGAGCAGTTCTTC.

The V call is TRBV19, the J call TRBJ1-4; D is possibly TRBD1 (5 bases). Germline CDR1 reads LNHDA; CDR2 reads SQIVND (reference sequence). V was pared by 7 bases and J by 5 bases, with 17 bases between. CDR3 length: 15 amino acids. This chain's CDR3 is CASIRNRAGNEKLFF. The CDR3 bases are TGTGCCAGTATACGGAATCGCGCAGGGAATGAAAAACTGTTTTTT.

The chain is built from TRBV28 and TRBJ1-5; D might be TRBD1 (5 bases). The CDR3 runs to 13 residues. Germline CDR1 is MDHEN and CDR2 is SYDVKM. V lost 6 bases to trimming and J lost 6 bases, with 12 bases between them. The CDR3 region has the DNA TGTGCCAGCAGGGAGGGGATCGGTCAGCCCCAGCATTTT. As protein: CASREGIGQPQHF.

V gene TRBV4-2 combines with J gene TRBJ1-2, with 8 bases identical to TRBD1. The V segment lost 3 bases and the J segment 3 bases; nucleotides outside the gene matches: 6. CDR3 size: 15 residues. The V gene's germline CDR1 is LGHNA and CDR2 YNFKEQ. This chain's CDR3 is CASSHPTTGDYGYTF. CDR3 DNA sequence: TGTGCCAGCAGCCACCCGACGACAGGGGACTATGGCTACACCTTC.

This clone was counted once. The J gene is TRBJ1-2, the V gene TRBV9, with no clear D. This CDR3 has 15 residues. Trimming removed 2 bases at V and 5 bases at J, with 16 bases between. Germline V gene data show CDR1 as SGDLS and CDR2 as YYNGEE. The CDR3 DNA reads TGTGCCAGCAGCGTCGGCGCGGGCGAGCCTTATGGCTACACCTTC. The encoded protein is CASSVGAGEPYGYTF.

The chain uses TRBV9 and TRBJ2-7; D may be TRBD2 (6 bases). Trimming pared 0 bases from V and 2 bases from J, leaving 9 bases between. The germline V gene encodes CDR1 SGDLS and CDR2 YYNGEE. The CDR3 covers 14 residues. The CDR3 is CASSVGTKAYEQYF. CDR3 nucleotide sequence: TGTGCCAGCAGCGTAGGGACTAAGGCCTACGAGCAGTACTTC.

The CDR3 bases are TGTGCCAGCAGTTACTCAGCGACGATCTTGCTGGCCCAGTACTTC. It translates to CASSYSATILLAQYF. The gene calls are TRBV6-5 and TRBJ2-5; D is uncertain. The CDR3 contains 15 residues. Per the germline V gene, CDR1 is MNHEY and CDR2 is SVGAGI. The V and J ends lost 0 bases and 9 bases respectively, with 17 bases between them.

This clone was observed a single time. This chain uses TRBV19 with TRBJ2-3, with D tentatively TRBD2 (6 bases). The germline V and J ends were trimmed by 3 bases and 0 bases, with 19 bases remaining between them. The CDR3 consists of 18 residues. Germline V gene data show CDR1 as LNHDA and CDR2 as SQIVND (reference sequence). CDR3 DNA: TGTGCCAGTAGTATCTCCAGTGGGGGACTTCTTAGCACAGATACGCAGTATTTT. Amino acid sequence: CASSISSGGLLSTDTQYF.

CDR3 coding DNA: TGTGCCAGCAGCGGACGGACAGGGGATTTCTATGGCTACACCTTC. Encoded protein: CASSGRTGDFYGYTF. This chain connects TRBV13 to TRBJ1-2, with 9 bases lining up with TRBD1. V dropped 5 bases and J dropped 4; count of bases not matched to a gene: 8. The CDR3 is 15 amino acids. Germline V gene lookup returns CDR1 PRHDT and CDR2 FYEKMQ (reference sequence). Based on the CDR3 plus reference TRBV13 and TRBJ1-2, the full variable domain is AAGVIQSPRHLIKEKRETATLKCYPIPRHDTVYWYQQGPGQDPQFLISFYEKMQSDKGSIPDRFSAQQFSDYHSELNMSSLELGDSALYFCASSGRTGDFYGYTFGSGTRLTVV.

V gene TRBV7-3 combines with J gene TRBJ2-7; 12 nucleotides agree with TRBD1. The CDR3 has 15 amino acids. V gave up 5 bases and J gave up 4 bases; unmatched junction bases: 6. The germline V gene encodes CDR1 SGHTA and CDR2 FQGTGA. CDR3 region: CASSPGTGGRYEQYF. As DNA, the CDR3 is TGTGCCAGCAGCCCCGGGACAGGGGGCAGATACGAGCAGTACTTC.

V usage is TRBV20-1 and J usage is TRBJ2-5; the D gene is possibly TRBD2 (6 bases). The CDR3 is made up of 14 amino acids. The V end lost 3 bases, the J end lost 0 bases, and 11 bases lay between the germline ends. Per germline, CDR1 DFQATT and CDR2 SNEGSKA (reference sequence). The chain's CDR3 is CSASLGTYQETQYF. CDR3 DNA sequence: TGCAGTGCTAGTCTTGGGACTTACCAAGAGACCCAGTACTTC.

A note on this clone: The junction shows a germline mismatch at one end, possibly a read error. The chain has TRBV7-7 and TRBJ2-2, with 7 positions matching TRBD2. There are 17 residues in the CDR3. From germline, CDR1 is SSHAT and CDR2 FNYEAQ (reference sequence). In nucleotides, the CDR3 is TGTGCTAGCAGCTCCACCGGGGGGAACACGTTAGCCGGGGAGCTGTTTTTT. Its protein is CASSSTGGNTLAGELFF.

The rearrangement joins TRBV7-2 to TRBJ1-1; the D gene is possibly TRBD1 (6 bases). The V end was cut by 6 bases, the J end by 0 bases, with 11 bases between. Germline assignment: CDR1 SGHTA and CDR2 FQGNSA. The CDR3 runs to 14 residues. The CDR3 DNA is TGTGCCAGCAGGCTACAGGGAGTGAACACTGAAGCTTTCTTT. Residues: CASRLQGVNTEAFF. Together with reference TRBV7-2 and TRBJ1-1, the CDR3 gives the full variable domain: GAGVSQSPSNKVTEKGKDVELRCDPISGHTALYWYRQSLGQGLEFLIYFQGNSAPDKSGLPSDRFSAERTGGSVSTLTIQRTQQEDSAVYLCASRLQGVNTEAFFGQGTRLTVV.

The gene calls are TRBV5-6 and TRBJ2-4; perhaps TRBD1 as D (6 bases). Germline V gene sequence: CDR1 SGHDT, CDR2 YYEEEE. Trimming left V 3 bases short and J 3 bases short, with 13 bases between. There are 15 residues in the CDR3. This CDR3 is CASSYNRVLKNIQYF. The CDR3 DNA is TGTGCCAGCAGCTATAACAGGGTCCTCAAAAACATTCAGTACTTC.

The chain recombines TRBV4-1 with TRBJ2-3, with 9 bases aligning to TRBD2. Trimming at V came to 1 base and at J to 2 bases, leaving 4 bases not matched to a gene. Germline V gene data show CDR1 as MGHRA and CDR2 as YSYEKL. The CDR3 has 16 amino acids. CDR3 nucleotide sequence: TGCGCCAGCAGCCAAGCGGCGGGGGGGACCACAGATACGCAGTATTTT. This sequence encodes CASSQAAGGTTDTQYF.

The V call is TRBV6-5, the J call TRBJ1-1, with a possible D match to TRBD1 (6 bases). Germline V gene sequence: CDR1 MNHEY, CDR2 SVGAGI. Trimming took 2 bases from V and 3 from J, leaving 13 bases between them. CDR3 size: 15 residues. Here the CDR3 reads CASSYGRGEYTEAFF. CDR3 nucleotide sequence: TGTGCCAGCAGTTACGGCAGGGGTGAGTACACTGAAGCTTTCTTT.